This entry concerns a single T cell receptor beta chain. Its antigen is still unknown. The data belong to a study of T cell repertoires in ileal Crohn's disease. Turning to the study itself: Surgery for a complication: stricturing in roughly 61%, penetrating in approximately 40%. M6 samples are neoterminal ileum biopsies from postoperative colonoscopy.

Study results and caveats: Mucosal expansions were suggested to be mainly CD8 T cells.

Profiled with immunoSEQ multiplex PCR; TCRdb holds only in-frame clones, not every one. The sample contains about 62,000 clones, 85% to 90% of which appear only once. Germline V CDR1 and CDR2: SEHNR, FQNEAQ (reference sequence). The CDR3 runs 15 residues. V was clipped by 1 base and J by 0 bases; unmatched bases: 0. Documented time point: neoterminal ileum biopsy at postoperative endoscopy, about 6 months after surgery. The chain has TRBV7-9 and TRBJ1-3, with TRBD1 identical over 7 bases. The sequenced sample consisted of ileal tissue. The receptor comes from an adult with Crohn's disease. This CDR3 is CASSLDRGSGNTIYF. CDR3 in DNA: TGTGCCAGCAGCTTAGACAGGGGCTCTGGAAACACCATATATTTT.